This T cell receptor beta chain originates from a study of cytomegalovirus exposure and HLA in healthy donors. About this clone itself: What it recognizes is unknown.

In the PCR, 60 Vbeta and 13 Jbeta primers were used. Clones were read by immunoSEQ multiplex PCR, and TCRdb kept only the in-frame ones, dropping some. The table records some 120,000 clones, 75% to 85% of them present only once. Broader study findings: Cytomegalovirus association was listed for 164 TCR beta chains. In vitro checks showed that a few CMV-associated chains really do target CMV antigens. Later work showed greater clonal expansion in HLA-associated TCR beta chains than in equally common others. CMV serostatus was the sole immune exposure data available.

Per germline, CDR1 KGHSH and CDR2 LQKENI. This CDR3 has 15 amino acids. With 2 bases clipped from V and 4 bases from J, the junction kept 2 bases outside the gene matches. Sequenced: PBMCs. The clonotype comes from a man between 18 and 29 years old in good health and CMV-seronegative. V gene TRBV18 combines with J gene TRBJ1-5, with 10 bases lining up with TRBD1. As DNA, the CDR3 is TGTGCCAGCTCACCAGGGACAGGGGCTAATCAGCCCCAGCATTTT. Protein product: CASSPGTGANQPQHF.